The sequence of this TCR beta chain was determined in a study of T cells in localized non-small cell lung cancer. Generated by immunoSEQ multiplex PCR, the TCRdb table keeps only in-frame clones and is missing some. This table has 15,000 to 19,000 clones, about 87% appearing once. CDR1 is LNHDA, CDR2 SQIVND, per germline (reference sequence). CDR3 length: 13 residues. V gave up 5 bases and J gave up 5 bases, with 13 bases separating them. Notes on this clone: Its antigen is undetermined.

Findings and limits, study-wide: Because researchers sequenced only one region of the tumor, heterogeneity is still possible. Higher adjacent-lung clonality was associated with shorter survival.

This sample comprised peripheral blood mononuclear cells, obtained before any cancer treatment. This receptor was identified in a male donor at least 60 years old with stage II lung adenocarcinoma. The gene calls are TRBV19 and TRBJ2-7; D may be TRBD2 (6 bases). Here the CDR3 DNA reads TGTGCCAGTAGTTTGGGGATAGCGGACGAGCAGTACTTC. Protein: CASSLGIADEQYF.